The TCR beta chain under discussion was sequenced for a study of blood T cells in healthy people across ages. Notes on this clonotype: A read error may produce the germline difference seen at one junction end.

Germline V gene data show CDR1 as DFQATT and CDR2 as SNEGSKA (reference sequence). There are 14 residues in the CDR3. A second roughly 7 to 11 cycle PCR used barcoded and J-beta primers. TCRdb redid the calling of the 5' RACE reads with MiXCR, one entry per CDR3 protein. The sample consists of approximately 900,000 distinct CDR3 sequences, around 48% of them appearing once. The rearrangement joins TRBV20-1 to TRBJ2-3, with 12 bases matching TRBD2. The sequence was obtained from a man under 40 in good health. Sequencing was done on a sample of blood. The CDR3: CSAIGLAGTDTRYF. The CDR3 bases are TGCAGTGCTATCGGACTAGCGGGGACAGATACGCGGTATTTT.